This T cell receptor beta chain was obtained from a study of T cell changes during pregnancy in multiple sclerosis. In germline, CDR1 is SGHRS, CDR2 YFSETQ. CDR3 length equals 13 residues. The trim removed 4 bases at V and 2 bases at J, leaving 2 bases unmatched. The table came from immunoSEQ multiplex PCR; TCRdb's copy has only in-frame clones and leaves some out. The sample has tens of thousands of clones; more than 90% are singletons. The chain is built from TRBV5-1 and TRBJ1-2, with TRBD1 matching over 7 bases. The sample was peripheral blood, taken in the second trimester of pregnancy. The clonotype comes from a female donor with multiple sclerosis, enrolled in a pregnancy study. The CDR3: CASSTTGNYGYTF. The CDR3 nucleotides are TGCGCCAGCAGCACGACAGGGAACTATGGCTACACCTTC.